One and the same sample provided the 9 T cell receptor beta chains below, sequenced in a study of T cell responses to AZD1222 COVID-19 vaccine. Produced via immunoSEQ multiplex PCR; TCRdb's table is partial and in-frame only. This sample carries some 110,000 clones, less than 95% of them seen once, and the ten largest clones take 7.5% to 9%. The input for sequencing was peripheral blood, taken 28 days after the second AZD1222 dose. These receptors originate from an adult who received the AZD1222 COVID-19 vaccine.

CDR3 bases: TGTGCCAGCAGCACCAGGGACAGGGAGGACAATCAGCCCCAGCATTTT. This sequence encodes CASSTRDREDNQPQHF. The chain couples TRBV12-1 to TRBJ1-5; the table's TRBD1 call for D was not verified on the DNA. TRBV12-1 is given as a pseudogene. The CDR3 is made up of 16 amino acids.

The gene calls are TRBV7-2 and TRBJ2-5; D tentatively fits TRBD1 or TRBD2 (6 bases each). Trimming cost V 2 bases and J 2 bases, with 12 bases left between them. CDR3 length equals 15 residues. CDR1 and CDR2 (germline): SGHTA, FQGNSA. CDR3 sequence (DNA): TGTGCCAGCAGCTTACAGGGGACTGGTCAAGAGACCCAGTACTTC. This gives the protein CASSLQGTGQETQYF.

CDR3 nucleotides: TGTGCCTGCCAGCGGGGGGGCGGTGGTGGGGCCAAAAACATTCAGTACTTC. Its translation is CACQRGGGGGAKNIQYF. V is TRBV30 and J is TRBJ2-4; 10 positions agree with TRBD2. Trimming cost V 6 bases and J 1 base; bases outside gene matches: 12. The CDR3 runs to 17 residues. The germline V gene has CDR1 GTSNPN and CDR2 SVGIG (reference sequence).

The V call is TRBV11-2, the J call TRBJ1-5; D is ambiguous. The CDR3 is 15 residues long. V lost 0 bases, J lost 3 bases, and 9 bases lay in between. From germline, CDR1 is SGHAT and CDR2 FQNNGV. CDR3 sequence: CASSLESSANQPQHF. CDR3 DNA: TGTGCCAGCAGCTTAGAGAGCAGCGCCAATCAGCCCCAGCATTTT.

The chain couples TRBV7-5 to TRBJ2-7; no check of the table's D call, TRBD1, against the DNA was made. TRBV7-5 is assigned pseudogene status. The length of the CDR3 is 12 residues. The CDR3 loop reads CVRNRGPYEQYF. CDR3 nucleotide sequence: TGTGTCAGAAACAGGGGTCCCTACGAGCAGTACTTC.

This chain links TRBV6-5 with TRBJ2-7; 10 bases line up with TRBD1. The V gene's germline CDR1 is MNHEY and CDR2 SVGAGI. V lost 6 bases, J lost 2 bases, and 7 bases stayed unmatched. The CDR3 runs 15 residues. This chain's CDR3 is CASRQGTGEPYEQYF. The CDR3 DNA is TGTGCCAGCAGACAAGGGACAGGGGAACCCTACGAGCAGTACTTC.

The V call is TRBV27, the J call TRBJ2-1; 7 bases align to TRBD1. This CDR3 has 16 residues. The germline CDR1 and CDR2 sequences are MNHEY and SMNVEV (reference sequence). J lost 5 bases, V lost 5 bases, and 12 bases had no gene match. The CDR3 loop reads CASSSSGTGDHNEQFF. The CDR3 DNA reads TGTGCCAGCAGTAGTTCCGGAACAGGGGACCACAATGAGCAGTTCTTC.

The chain employs TRBV30 and TRBJ1-2; 8 positions match TRBD1. The CDR3 runs to 14 residues. CDR1 is GTSNPN and CDR2 is SVGIG in the germline V gene (reference sequence). V was clipped by 2 bases and J by 7 bases; unmatched bases: 9. Written as DNA, the CDR3 is TGTGCCTGGAGTCCCGGACAGGGTGTCACTGGCTACACCTTC. The encoded protein is CAWSPGQGVTGYTF.

This chain joins TRBV7-6 and TRBJ1-2; D possibly corresponds to TRBD1 (6 bases). Looked up from germline, CDR1 is SGHVS and CDR2 is FNYEAQ. The CDR3 sequence is 15 residues long. Deletions cut 5 bases from V and 7 bases from J, with 20 bases between. Here the CDR3 DNA reads TGTGCCAGCAGCCCCCGGGCCGGGGAAGGGGGTGGCTACACCTTC. Amino acid sequence: CASSPRAGEGGGYTF.